This T cell receptor (beta chain) was retrieved from a study of T cells in Graves' hyperthyroidism and ophthalmopathy. Amplified TCR beta CDR3 regions derived from RNA transcripts. Initially, a first-round RT-PCR of the TCR CDR3 employed the HTBI primer set. TCRdb re-called the multiplex PCR reads through MiXCR, storing one row per CDR3 protein. The sample consists of hundreds of thousands of distinct CDR3 sequences, more than 11% of them appearing once. These patients, aged 18 to 65, had recently diagnosed hyperthyroidism lasting under 2 months. Diagnoses were established using clinical symptoms, serum thyroxine and TRAb, thyroid ultrasound and orbital computed tomography. V dropped 4 bases and J dropped 9 bases, with 10 bases sitting between them. Germline V gene data show CDR1 as LNHDA and CDR2 as SQIVND (reference sequence). The CDR3 is 12 residues long. This clonotype was observed many times.

The sample consisted of blood. The receptor was derived from a woman aged 25 to 39 with Graves' hyperthyroidism. V usage is TRBV19 and J usage is TRBJ2-1; D gene uncertain. CDR3 sequence (DNA): TGTGCCAGTAGTAGGGATTGGGGTGAGCAGTTCTTC. Amino acid sequence: CASSRDWGEQFF.